This T cell receptor (beta chain) came from a study of blood T cell repertoires in COVID-19. The method was immunoSEQ multiplex PCR; TCRdb's version includes in-frame clones alone and lacks a portion of them. The sample carries 110,000 or so clones, 65% to 85% recorded once. This CDR3 contains 12 residues. V was trimmed by 5 bases and J by 4 bases, leaving 6 bases between them. The receptor's source is a man aged 45-60 years with acute or convalescent COVID-19. J is TRBJ1-3 and V is TRBV12-3 or TRBV12-4; D gene ambiguous. Sequenced material: peripheral blood. The CDR3, as DNA: TGTGCCAGCAGTCGGTCAGGAAACACCATATATTTT. It yields the protein CASSRSGNTIYF.